Given below is one T cell receptor (beta chain) in context. What it recognizes is unknown. This sample was included in a study of early T cells in non-severe SARS-CoV-2 infection. Across the study: The sequenced material was bulk RNA from unsorted whole blood, and its chains were unpaired. Whole-study findings and limits: VDJdb matches were skewed toward anti-spike CD8 T cell responses.

Each cDNA molecule carried a unique molecular identifier. TCRdb analysed the 5' RACE reads with MiXCR anew, one entry per CDR3 protein. The table includes 15,000 to 20,000 distinct CDR3 sequences, under 7% detected once. V lost 1 base, J lost 3 bases, and 3 bases lay in between. The length of the CDR3 is 12 residues. Per the germline V gene, CDR1 is DFQATT and CDR2 is SNEGSKA (reference sequence). The chain is built from TRBV20-1 and TRBJ2-2; D is ambiguous. Here the sequenced sample was whole blood, taken at baseline. The receptor was derived from an adult who was a healthcare worker with PCR-confirmed SARS-CoV-2 infection or an uninfected control (not recorded which). The CDR3 protein is CSARADTGELFF. CDR3 DNA sequence: TGCAGTGCTAGAGCTGACACCGGGGAGCTGTTTTTT.